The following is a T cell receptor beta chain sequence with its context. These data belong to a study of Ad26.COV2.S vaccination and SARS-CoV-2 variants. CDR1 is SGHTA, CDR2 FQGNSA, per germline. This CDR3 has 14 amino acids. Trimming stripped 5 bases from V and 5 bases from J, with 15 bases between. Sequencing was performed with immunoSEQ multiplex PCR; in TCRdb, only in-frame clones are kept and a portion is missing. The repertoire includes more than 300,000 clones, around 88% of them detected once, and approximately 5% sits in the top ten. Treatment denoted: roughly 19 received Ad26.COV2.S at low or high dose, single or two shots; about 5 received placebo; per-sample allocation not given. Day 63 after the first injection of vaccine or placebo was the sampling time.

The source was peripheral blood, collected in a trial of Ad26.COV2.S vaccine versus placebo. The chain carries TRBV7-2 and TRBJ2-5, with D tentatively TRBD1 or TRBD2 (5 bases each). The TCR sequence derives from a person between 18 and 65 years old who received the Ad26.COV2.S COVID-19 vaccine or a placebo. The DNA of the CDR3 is TGTGCCAGCAGCGTACGGGACCCCTGGGAGACCCAGTACTTC. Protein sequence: CASSVRDPWETQYF.